The present T cell receptor beta chain was sequenced within a study of PD-1 blockade in classical Hodgkin lymphoma. Across the whole study: Patients were dosed intravenously with nivolumab at 3 mg/kg every 2 weeks.

Details on this clone: The antigen remains unidentified.

Profiling relied on immunoSEQ multiplex PCR, and the TCRdb table lists in-frame clones only, not all of them. The table includes more than 25,000 clones, around 88% detected once. Study results and limitations: Significantly greater TCR diversity emerged by C4D1 in CD4+ cells but not CD8+ cells. Whoever responded completely had baseline diversity much like that seen in newly diagnosed patients.

Brentuximab vedotin exposure varied, and every patient relapsed after autologous stem cell transplantation. Researchers pulled CD8+ T cells out of thawed PBMCs using magnetic negative selection. This sequence was found in a human donor with classical Hodgkin lymphoma. Here the sequenced sample was CD8+ T cells from blood, taken at baseline.

CDR3: CASSPGRAEAFF. As DNA, the CDR3 is TGTGCCAGCAGTCCAGGGAGAGCTGAAGCTTTCTTT. V and J are TRBV6-5 and TRBJ1-1; tentative D call: TRBD1 (5 bases). Trimming took 5 bases from V and 6 from J, leaving 10 bases between them. Germline V gene lookup returns CDR1 MNHEY and CDR2 SVGAGI. The CDR3 is made up of 12 amino acids.